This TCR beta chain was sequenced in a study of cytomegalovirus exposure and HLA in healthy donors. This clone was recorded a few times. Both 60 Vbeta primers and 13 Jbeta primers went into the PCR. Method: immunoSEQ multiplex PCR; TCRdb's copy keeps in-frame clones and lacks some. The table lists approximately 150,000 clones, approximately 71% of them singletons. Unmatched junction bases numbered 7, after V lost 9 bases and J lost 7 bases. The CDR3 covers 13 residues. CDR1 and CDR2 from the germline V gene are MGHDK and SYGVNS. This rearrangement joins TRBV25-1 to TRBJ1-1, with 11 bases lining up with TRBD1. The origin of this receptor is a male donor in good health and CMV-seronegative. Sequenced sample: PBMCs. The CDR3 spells CASWTGGHGEAFF. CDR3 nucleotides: TGTGCCAGTTGGACAGGGGGCCATGGTGAAGCTTTCTTT.